This TCR beta chain was observed in a study of chemoradiotherapy in HPV16-positive cancers. As regards this clone: The antigen remains undetermined.

Germline CDR1 LNHNV, CDR2 YYDKDF (reference sequence). The CDR3 is 14 residues long. V was trimmed by 1 base and J by 4 bases, leaving 10 bases between them. The study's findings and limits: During treatment, candidate HPV-specific clones and E7-related motifs expanded in tumor. The functional HPV-specific definition rests on just a couple of HPV16-positive patients.

Repertoires were generated with immunoSEQ multiplex PCR, while TCRdb's copy carries only in-frame clones and drops some. The table records roughly 25,000 clones, roughly 94% of them present only once. The receptor comes from a human donor with HPV-associated anogenital cancer. Collection of the sample occurred from a patient who underwent chemoradiotherapy. The V call is TRBV15, the J call TRBJ1-2, with D perhaps matching TRBD1 (6 bases). DNA for the CDR3: TGTGCCACCAGCAGAGGGTTACAGGGCTATGGCTACACCTTC. This encodes CATSRGLQGYGYTF.